This note documents a single TCR beta chain sequence. Its cognate antigen is unknown. A library of TCRbeta sequences, prepared with unique molecular identifiers, was generated. TCRdb re-derived calls from the PCR reads in MiXCR, one entry per CDR3 protein. The table includes fewer than 550,000 distinct CDR3 sequences, 11% detected once. The CDR3 loop spans 15 amino acids. Germline V gene data show CDR1 as SGHRS and CDR2 as YFSETQ. Deletions cut 1 base from V and 5 bases from J, with 16 bases between. This sample was taken from a study of T-cell reconstitution after alpha-beta-depleted transplantation in children. Study-wide points: Newly generated T cells supplied most T-cell counts and diversity one year post-transplant.

The specimen was PBMCs, mostly from graft donor cells, collected 180 days after TCRalphabeta/CD19-depleted stem cell transplant. This clonotype originated in a female patient aged 2 to 10 who had a stem cell transplant for aplastic anemia, so the T cells may come from the graft donor. The genes are TRBV5-1 and TRBJ2-7; D remains ambiguous. CDR3: CASSLRAGPTNEQYV. The CDR3 DNA is TGCGCCAGCAGCTTGAGGGCAGGACCAACCAACGAGCAGTACGTC.